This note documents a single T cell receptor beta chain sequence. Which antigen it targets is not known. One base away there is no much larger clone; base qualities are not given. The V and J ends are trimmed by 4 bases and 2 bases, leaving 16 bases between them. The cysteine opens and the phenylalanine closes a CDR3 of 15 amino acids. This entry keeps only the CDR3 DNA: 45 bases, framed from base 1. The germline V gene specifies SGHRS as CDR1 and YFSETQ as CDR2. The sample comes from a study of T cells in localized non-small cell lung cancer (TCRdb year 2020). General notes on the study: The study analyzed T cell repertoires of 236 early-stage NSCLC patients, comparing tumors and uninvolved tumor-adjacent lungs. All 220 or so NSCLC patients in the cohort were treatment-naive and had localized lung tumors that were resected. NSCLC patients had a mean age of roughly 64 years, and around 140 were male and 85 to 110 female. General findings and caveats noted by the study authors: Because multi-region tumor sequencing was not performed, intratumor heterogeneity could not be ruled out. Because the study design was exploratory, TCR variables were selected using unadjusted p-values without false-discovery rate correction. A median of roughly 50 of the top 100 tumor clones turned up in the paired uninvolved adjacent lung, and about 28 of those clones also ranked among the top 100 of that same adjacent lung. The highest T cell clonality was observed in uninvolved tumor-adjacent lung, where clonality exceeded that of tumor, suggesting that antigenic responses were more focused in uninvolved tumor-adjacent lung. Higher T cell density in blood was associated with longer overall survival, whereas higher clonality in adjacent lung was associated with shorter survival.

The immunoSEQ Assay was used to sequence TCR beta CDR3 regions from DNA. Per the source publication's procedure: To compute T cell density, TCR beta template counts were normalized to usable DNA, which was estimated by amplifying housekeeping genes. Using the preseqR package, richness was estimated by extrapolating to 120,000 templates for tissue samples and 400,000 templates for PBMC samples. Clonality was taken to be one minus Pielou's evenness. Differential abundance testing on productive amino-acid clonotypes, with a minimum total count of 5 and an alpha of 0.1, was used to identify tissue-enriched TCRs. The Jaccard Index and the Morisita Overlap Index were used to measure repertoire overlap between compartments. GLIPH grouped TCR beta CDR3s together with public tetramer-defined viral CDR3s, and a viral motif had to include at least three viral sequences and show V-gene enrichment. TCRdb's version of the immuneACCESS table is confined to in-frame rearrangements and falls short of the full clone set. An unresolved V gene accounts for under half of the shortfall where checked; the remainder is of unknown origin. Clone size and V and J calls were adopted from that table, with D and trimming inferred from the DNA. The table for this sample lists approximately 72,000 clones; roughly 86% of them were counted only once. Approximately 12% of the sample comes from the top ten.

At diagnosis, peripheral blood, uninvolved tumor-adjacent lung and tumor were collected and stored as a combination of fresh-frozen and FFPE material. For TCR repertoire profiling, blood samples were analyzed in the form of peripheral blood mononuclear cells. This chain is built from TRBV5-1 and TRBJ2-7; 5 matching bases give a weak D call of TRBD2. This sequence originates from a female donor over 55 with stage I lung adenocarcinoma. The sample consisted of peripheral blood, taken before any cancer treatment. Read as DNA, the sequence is TGCGCCAGCAGCGTTGGCGGGCTGGGAACCTACGAGCAGTACTTC. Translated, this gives CASSVGGLGTYEQYF. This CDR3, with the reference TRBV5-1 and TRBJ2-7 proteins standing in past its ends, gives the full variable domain KAGVTQTPRYLIKTRGQQVTLSCSPISGHRSVSWYQQTPGQGLQFLFEYFSETQRNKGNFPGRFSGRQFSNSRSEMNVSTLELGDSALYLCASSVGGLGTYEQYFGPGTRLTVT.